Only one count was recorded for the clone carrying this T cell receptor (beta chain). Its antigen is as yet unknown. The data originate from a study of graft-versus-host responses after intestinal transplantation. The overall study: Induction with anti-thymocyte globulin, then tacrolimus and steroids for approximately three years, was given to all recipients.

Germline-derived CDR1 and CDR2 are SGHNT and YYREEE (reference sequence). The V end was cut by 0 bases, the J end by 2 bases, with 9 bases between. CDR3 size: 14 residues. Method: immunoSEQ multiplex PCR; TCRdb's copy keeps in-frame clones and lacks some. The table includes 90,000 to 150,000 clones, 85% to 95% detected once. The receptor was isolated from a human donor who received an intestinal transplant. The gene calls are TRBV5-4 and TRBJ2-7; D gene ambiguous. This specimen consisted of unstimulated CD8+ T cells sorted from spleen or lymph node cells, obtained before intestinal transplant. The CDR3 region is CASSLGYNPYEQYF. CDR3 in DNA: TGTGCCAGCAGCTTGGGGTACAACCCCTACGAGCAGTACTTC.